The 14 T cell receptor beta chains reported below all come from one sample, sequenced in a study of shared clonotypes between healthy human individuals. Cells designated naive CD8 were CD45RO-negative and were positively selected for CCR7, with terminally differentiated effector memory CD45RA+ cells excluded. Repertoires were generated with immunoSEQ multiplex PCR, while TCRdb's copy carries only in-frame clones and drops some. The sample carries 2 million or so clones, about 95% recorded once. Material: naive CD8+ T cells sorted from blood. Source of these receptors: a man aged 18 to 29 in good health.

The rearrangement joins TRBV7-9 to TRBJ2-3, with D unresolved. This CDR3 comprises 13 residues. Per germline, CDR1 SEHNR and CDR2 FQNEAQ (reference sequence). Between the trimmed V and J ends, which lost 3 bases and 5 bases, there was a span of 9 bases. This CDR3 reads CASSFGLGDTQYF. The CDR3 DNA reads TGTGCCAGCAGCTTTGGTCTGGGAGATACGCAGTATTTT.

This clone was counted once. The chain carries TRBV6-6 and TRBJ2-7; D is perhaps TRBD1 (5 bases). Germline assignment: CDR1 MNHNY and CDR2 SVGAGI (reference sequence). Trimming took off 1 base at V and 7 bases at J, with 14 bases between the two ends. This CDR3 contains 14 residues. The CDR3 reads CASSYLQAGGEQYF. In DNA, the CDR3 is TGTGCCAGCAGTTACTTACAGGCTGGTGGGGAGCAGTACTTC.

V is TRBV21-1 and J is TRBJ2-1; the table's D call, TRBD2, was not checked against the DNA. TRBV21-1 is noted as a pseudogene. This CDR3 contains 16 residues. CDR3 amino acids: CASSALTSGRYNEQFF. The CDR3 DNA is TGTGCCAGCAGCGCCCTGACTAGCGGGAGATACAATGAGCAGTTCTTC.

V usage is TRBV27 and J usage is TRBJ2-1; TRBD2 is a possible D gene (6 bases). Germline V gene sequence: CDR1 MNHEY, CDR2 SMNVEV (reference sequence). V lost 6 bases, J lost 7 bases, and 22 bases lay in between. The CDR3 runs to 16 residues. CDR3 in DNA: TGTGCCAGCAGGGGGGGTTTGGGGTCACAGAGGAATGAGCAGTTCTTC. The encoded protein is CASRGGLGSQRNEQFF.

The chain employs TRBV15 and TRBJ2-7; 8 bases fit TRBD1. The V and J ends lost 0 bases and 3 bases, in that order; junction bases with no gene match: 7. The CDR3 covers 16 residues. Germline CDR1 LNHNV, CDR2 YYDKDF (reference sequence). The CDR3 DNA follows: TGTGCCACCAGCAGAGATATGGGAGACAGGGGCTACGAGCAGTACTTC. Amino acids: CATSRDMGDRGYEQYF. Supplemented by reference TRBV15 and TRBJ2-7, the full variable domain reads DAMVIQNPRYQVTQFGKPVTLSCSQTLNHNVMYWYQQKSSQAPKLLFHYYDKDFNNEADTPDNFQSRRPNTSFCFLDIRSPGLGDTAMYLCATSRDMGDRGYEQYFGPGTRLTVT.

CDR3 protein: CASSQDWGSSYEQYF. The CDR3 DNA reads as TGCGCCAGCAGCCAAGATTGGGGTAGCTCCTACGAGCAGTACTTC. J is TRBJ2-7 and V is TRBV4-3; no firm D call. The CDR3 totals 15 residues. Trimming cost V 0 bases and J 0 bases, with 9 bases left between them. Germline CDR1 LGHNA, CDR2 YSLEER.

The rearrangement joins TRBV30 to TRBJ2-7; 9 bases fit TRBD2. The CDR3 is made up of 17 amino acids. V lost 0 bases to trimming and J lost 3 bases; unmatched junction nucleotides: 12. The V gene's germline CDR1 is GTSNPN and CDR2 SVGIG (reference sequence). Written as DNA, the CDR3 is TGTGCCTGGAGTGTACGCCATGGCGGGAGGGTTATCTACGAGCAGTACTTC. This gives the protein CAWSVRHGGRVIYEQYF. Full variable domain (rest looked up from reference TRBV30 and TRBJ2-7): SQTIHQWPATLVQPVGSPLSLECTVEGTSNPNLYWYRQAAGRGLQLLFYSVGIGQISSEVPQNLSASRPQDRQFILSSKKLLLSDSGFYLCAWSVRHGGRVIYEQYFGPGTRLTVT.

This clone was counted a single time. The chain combines TRBV4-1 with TRBJ2-1; 7 bases line up with TRBD2. The CDR3 is 16 residues long. Trimming at V came to 0 bases and at J to 7 bases, leaving 9 bases not matched to a gene. The germline V gene encodes CDR1 MGHRA and CDR2 YSYEKL. CDR3 loop: CASSQDERDLGNEQFF. As DNA, the CDR3 is TGCGCCAGCAGCCAAGATGAGCGGGACCTGGGGAATGAGCAGTTCTTC.

A remark on this clone: Other DNA sequences in the sample encode the same CDR3. The chain carries TRBV28 and TRBJ1-1, with D unclear. Germline values: CDR1 MDHEN, CDR2 SYDVKM. With 3 bases removed from V and 1 base from J, the gap between germline ends came to 6 bases. This CDR3 comprises 13 residues. CDR3 coding DNA: TGTGCCAGCAGTTTGGGCCAGAACACTGAAGCTTTCTTT. Amino acids: CASSLGQNTEAFF. The full variable domain, its missing parts supplied by reference TRBV28 and TRBJ1-1, is DVKVTQSSRYLVKRTGEKVFLECVQDMDHENMFWYRQDPGLGLRLIYFSYDVKMKEKGDIPEGYSVSREKKERFSLILESASTNQTSMYLCASSLGQNTEAFFGQGTRLTVV.

CDR3 protein: CASSYSEQGTEAFF. In DNA, the CDR3 is TGTGCCAGCAGTTACTCGGAACAGGGGACTGAAGCTTTCTTT. This chain joins TRBV6-5 and TRBJ1-1; 7 nucleotides agree with TRBD1. There are 14 residues in the CDR3. Germline CDR1 MNHEY, CDR2 SVGAGI. V gave up 0 bases and J gave up 5 bases; unmatched junction bases: 3.

As regards this clone: The sample has other DNA sequences that encode this CDR3 too. The chain recombines TRBV5-1 with TRBJ2-7; D unclear. CDR1 and CDR2 from the germline V gene are SGHRS and YFSETQ. Trimming pared 5 bases from V and 0 bases from J, leaving 9 bases between. There are 13 residues in the CDR3. CDR3 region: CASRLGSSYEQYF. The CDR3 DNA follows: TGCGCCAGCAGGCTCGGTAGCTCCTACGAGCAGTACTTC. The complete variable domain, with remaining parts taken from reference TRBV5-1 and TRBJ2-7, reads KAGVTQTPRYLIKTRGQQVTLSCSPISGHRSVSWYQQTPGQGLQFLFEYFSETQRNKGNFPGRFSGRQFSNSRSEMNVSTLELGDSALYLCASRLGSSYEQYFGPGTRLTVT.

The V call is TRBV5-1, the J call TRBJ2-1; D unresolved. Germline CDR1 SGHRS, CDR2 YFSETQ. CDR3 length: 12 residues. Between the trimmed V and J ends, which lost 4 bases and 6 bases, there was a span of 8 bases. The CDR3 loop reads CASSQRVNEQFF. CDR3 in DNA: TGCGCCAGCAGCCAACGGGTCAATGAGCAGTTCTTC. The full variable domain, in which reference TRBV5-1 and TRBJ2-1 provide the parts outside the CDR3, is KAGVTQTPRYLIKTRGQQVTLSCSPISGHRSVSWYQQTPGQGLQFLFEYFSETQRNKGNFPGRFSGRQFSNSRSEMNVSTLELGDSALYLCASSQRVNEQFFGPGTRLTVL.

The V call is TRBV7-2, the J call TRBJ2-7; D remains unclear. Trimming cost V 7 bases and J 7 bases, with 23 bases left between them. This CDR3 is 15 amino acids long. Germline V gene data show CDR1 as SGHTA and CDR2 as FQGNSA. The DNA for the CDR3 is TGTGCCAGCACCACCTGGCAGACGCTGGCTGGGGAGCAGTACTTC. This translates into CASTTWQTLAGEQYF. Based on the CDR3 plus reference TRBV7-2 and TRBJ2-7, the full variable domain is GAGVSQSPSNKVTEKGKDVELRCDPISGHTALYWYRQSLGQGLEFLIYFQGNSAPDKSGLPSDRFSAERTGGSVSTLTIQRTQQEDSAVYLCASTTWQTLAGEQYFGPGTRLTVT.

In regard to this clone: Additional DNA sequences in this sample encode the identical CDR3. The chain combines TRBV30 with TRBJ2-4, with a possible D match to TRBD2 (5 bases). The V gene lost 3 bases and the J gene lost 7 bases, with 19 bases spanning the gap. The CDR3 has 15 residues. Germline V CDR1 and CDR2: GTSNPN, SVGIG (reference sequence). As DNA, the CDR3 is TGTGCCTGGAGCCCGATCGGTGGGAGTTCGAACATTCAGTACTTC. It is translated as CAWSPIGGSSNIQYF.